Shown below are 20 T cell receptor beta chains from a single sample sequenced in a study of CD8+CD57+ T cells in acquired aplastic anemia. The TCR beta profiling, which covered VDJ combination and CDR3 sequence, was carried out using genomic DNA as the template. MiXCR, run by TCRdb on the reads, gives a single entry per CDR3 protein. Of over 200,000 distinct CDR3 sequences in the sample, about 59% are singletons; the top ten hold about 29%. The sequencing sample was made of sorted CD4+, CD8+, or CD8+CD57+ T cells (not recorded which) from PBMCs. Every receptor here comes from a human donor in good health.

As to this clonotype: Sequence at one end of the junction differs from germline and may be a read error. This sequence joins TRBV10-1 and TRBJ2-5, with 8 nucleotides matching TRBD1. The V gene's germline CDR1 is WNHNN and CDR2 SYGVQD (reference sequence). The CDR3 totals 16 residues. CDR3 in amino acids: CASRELRQGQEETQYF. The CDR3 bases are TGCGCCAGCAGGGAGCTTCGACAGGGGCAAGAAGAGACCCAGTACTTT.

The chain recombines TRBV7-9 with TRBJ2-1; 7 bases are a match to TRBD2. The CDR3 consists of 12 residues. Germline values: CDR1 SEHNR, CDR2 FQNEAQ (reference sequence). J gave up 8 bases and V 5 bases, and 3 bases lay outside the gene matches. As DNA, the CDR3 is TGTGCCAGCAGCGGTACTAGCGATGAGCAGTTCTTC. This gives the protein CASSGTSDEQFF.

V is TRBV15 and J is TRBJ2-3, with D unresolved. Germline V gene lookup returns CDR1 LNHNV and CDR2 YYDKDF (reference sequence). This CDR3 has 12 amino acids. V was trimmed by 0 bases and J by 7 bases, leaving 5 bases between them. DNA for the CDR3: TGTGCCACCAGCAGAGATATGAATACGCAGTATTTT. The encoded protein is CATSRDMNTQYF.

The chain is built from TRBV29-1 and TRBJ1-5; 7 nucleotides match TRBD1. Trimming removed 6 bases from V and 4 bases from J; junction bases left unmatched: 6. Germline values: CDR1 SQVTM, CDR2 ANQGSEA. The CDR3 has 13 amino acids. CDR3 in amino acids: CSVTGTGNQPQHF. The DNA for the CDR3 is TGCAGCGTGACAGGGACGGGTAATCAGCCCCAGCATTTT.

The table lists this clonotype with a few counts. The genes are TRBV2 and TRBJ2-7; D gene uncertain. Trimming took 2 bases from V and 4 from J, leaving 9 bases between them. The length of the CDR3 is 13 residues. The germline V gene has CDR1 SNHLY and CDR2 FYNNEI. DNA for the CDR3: TGTGCCAGCAGTGAAATGTTGGGGTACGAGCAGTACGTC. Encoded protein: CASSEMLGYEQYV.

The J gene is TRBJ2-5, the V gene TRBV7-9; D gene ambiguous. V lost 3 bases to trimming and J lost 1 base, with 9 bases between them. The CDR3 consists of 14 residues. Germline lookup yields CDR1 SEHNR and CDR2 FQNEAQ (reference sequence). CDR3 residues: CASSLRQAQETQYF. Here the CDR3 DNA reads TGTGCCAGCAGCTTGCGTCAGGCCCAAGAGACCCAGTACTTC.

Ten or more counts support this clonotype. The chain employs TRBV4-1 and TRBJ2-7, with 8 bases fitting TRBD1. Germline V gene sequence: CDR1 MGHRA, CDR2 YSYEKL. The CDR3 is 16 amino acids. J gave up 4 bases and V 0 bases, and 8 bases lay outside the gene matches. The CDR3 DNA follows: TGCGCCAGCAGCCAAGATAATCAGGGGGCATTGTACGAGCAGTACTTC. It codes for CASSQDNQGALYEQYF.

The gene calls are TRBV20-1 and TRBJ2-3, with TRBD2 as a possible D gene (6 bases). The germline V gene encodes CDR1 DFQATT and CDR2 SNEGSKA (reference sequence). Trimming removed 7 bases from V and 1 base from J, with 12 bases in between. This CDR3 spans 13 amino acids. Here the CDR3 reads CSVGGPGTDTQYF. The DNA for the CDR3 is TGCAGTGTGGGGGGTCCCGGCACAGATACGCAGTATTTT.

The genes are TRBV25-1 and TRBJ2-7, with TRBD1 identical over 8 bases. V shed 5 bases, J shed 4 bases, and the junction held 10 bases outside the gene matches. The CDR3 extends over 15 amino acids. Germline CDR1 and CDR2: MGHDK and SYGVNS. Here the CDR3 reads CASSILGTGEYEQYF. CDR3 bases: TGTGCCAGCAGTATCCTTGGGACAGGAGAATACGAGCAGTACTTC.

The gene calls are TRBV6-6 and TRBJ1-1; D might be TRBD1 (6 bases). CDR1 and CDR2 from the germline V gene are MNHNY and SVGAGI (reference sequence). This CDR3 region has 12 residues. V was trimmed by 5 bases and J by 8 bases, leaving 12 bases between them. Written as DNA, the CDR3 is TGTGCCAGCAGTCAACCTGACAGGGAAGCTTTCTTT. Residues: CASSQPDREAFF.

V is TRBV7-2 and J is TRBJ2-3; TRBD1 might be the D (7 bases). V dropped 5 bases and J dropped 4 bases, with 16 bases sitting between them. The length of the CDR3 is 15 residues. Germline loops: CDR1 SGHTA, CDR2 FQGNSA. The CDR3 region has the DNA TGTGCCAGCAGCCCCCCCCCAGGGGGGCCAGATACGCAGTATTTT. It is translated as CASSPPPGGPDTQYF.

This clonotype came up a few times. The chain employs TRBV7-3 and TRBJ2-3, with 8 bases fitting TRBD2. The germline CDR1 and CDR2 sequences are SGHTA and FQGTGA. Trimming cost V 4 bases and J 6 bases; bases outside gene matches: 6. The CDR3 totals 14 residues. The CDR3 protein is CASSSTGGFDTQYF. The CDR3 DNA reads TGTGCCAGCAGCTCCACGGGGGGGTTCGATACGCAGTATTTT.

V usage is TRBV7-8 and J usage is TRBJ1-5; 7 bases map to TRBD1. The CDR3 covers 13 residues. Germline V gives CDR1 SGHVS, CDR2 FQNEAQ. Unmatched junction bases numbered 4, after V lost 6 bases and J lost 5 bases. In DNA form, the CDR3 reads TGTGCCAGCAGTCGACAGGGAGATCAGCCCCAGCATTTT. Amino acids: CASSRQGDQPQHF.

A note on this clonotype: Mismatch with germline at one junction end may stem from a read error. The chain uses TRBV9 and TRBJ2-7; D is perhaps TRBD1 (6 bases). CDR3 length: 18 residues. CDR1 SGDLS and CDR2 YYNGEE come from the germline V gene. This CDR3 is CASSPLVLGAAFSYVQYF. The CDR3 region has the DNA TGTGCCAGCAGCCCCCTCGTACTGGGGGCAGCCTTCTCCTACGTGCAGTACTTC.

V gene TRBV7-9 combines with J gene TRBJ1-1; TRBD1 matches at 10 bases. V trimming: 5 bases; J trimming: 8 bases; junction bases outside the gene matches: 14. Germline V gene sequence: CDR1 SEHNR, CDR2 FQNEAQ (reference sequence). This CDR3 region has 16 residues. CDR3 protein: CASSLTPGQGNSEAFF. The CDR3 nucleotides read TGTGCCAGCAGCCTAACTCCGGGACAGGGGAATTCGGAAGCTTTCTTT.

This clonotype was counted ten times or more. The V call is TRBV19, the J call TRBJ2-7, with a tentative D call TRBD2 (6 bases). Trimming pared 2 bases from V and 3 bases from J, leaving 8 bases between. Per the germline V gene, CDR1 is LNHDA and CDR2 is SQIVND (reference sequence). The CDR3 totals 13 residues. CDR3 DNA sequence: TGTGCCAGTAGTATATTGGAGGGCTACGAGCAGTACTTC. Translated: CASSILEGYEQYF. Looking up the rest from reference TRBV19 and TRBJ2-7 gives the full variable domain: DGGITQSPKYLFRKEGQNVTLSCEQNLNHDAMYWYRQDPGQGLRLIYYSQIVNDFQKGDIAEGYSVSREKKESFPLTVTSAQKNPTAFYLCASSILEGYEQYFGPGTRLTVT.

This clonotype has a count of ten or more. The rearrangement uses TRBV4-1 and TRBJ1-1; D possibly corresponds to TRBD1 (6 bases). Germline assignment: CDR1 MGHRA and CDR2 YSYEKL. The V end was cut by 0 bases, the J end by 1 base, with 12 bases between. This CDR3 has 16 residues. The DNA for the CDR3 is TGCGCCAGCAGCCAAGATTGGACAGATGCGAACACTGAAGCTTTCTTT. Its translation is CASSQDWTDANTEAFF.

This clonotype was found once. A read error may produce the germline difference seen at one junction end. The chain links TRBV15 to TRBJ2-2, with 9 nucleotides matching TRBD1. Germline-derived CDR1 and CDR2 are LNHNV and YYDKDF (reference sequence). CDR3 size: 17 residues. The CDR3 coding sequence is TGTGCCGCCAGCAGAACGCCTCCGGGACAGGGAACCGGGGAGCTGTTTTTT. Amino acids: CAASRTPPGQGTGELFF.

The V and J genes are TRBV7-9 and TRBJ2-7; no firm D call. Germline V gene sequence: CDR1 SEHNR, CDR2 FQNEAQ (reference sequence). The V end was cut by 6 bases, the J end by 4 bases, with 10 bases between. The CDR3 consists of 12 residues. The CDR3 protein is CASSVYDYEQYF. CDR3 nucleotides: TGTGCCAGCAGTGTTTATGATTACGAGCAGTACTTC.

The CDR3 loop reads CASSLAQGAYNEQFF. The CDR3 DNA sequence: TGTGCCAGCAGCTTAGCCCAGGGGGCGTATAATGAGCAGTTCTTC. The rearrangement joins TRBV7-2 to TRBJ2-1; TRBD1 agrees at 8 bases. Germline V gene lookup returns CDR1 SGHTA and CDR2 FQGNSA. With 0 bases clipped from V and 7 bases from J, the junction kept 5 bases outside the gene matches. The length of the CDR3 is 15 residues.